This TCR beta chain was documented in a study of cytomegalovirus exposure and HLA in healthy donors (dated by TCRdb to 2017 to 2019). For context, the study as a whole: According to a later analysis, one platform produced both the 100 to 150 validation repertoires and the approximately 660 repertoires of the first cohort. In addition to the first cohort of 650 to 800 subjects, a separate validation cohort of 130 or so different subjects was used. To predict cytomegalovirus infection status, the study brought together high-throughput TCR immunosequencing, statistical association of individual TCRs with disease status, and machine learning. The study was designed to test whether signatures of past pathogen exposure could be identified by cataloging public T cell receptors.

Library creation used the immunoSEQ multiplex PCR assay. Under the source paper's analysis protocol: To diagnose cytomegalovirus status from the catalog of TCR beta chain sequences, a statistical classification framework was built. TCRdb stores this immuneACCESS table with in-frame sequences only. Part of the clones is absent; in the studies checked, under half of the shortfall reflects unresolved V genes, and no reason is known for the rest. The D gene and trimming were derived from the DNA, and the V and J assignments and clone size from that table. This sample is represented by around 200,000 clones; 80% to 90% of them were singletons. The ten top clones hold about 2.9% of the sample. Paper-wide results and their limitations: The authors suggested that the approach could potentially be generalized to other disease states and immunological phenotypes. In a later analysis, TCRs clustered in the first cohort were found to also tend to co-occur in the roughly 130 validation repertoires, with 94% of cluster scores above 0. Across donors, most TCR sequences were observed very rarely, whereas some public TCRs were present in many individuals. A few of the identified cytomegalovirus-associated TCR beta chains were confirmed in vitro to be specific for cytomegalovirus antigens. The study gave a list of about 160 TCR beta chains associated with cytomegalovirus. The classifier was reported to diagnose cytomegalovirus status with high specificity and sensitivity in both the original and validation cohorts. A later analysis had no HLA typing for the validation cohort, so co-occurrence there was scored across all 120 or so repertoires.

Worth noting for this clone: It has no known antigen specificity. The record has no base qualities; no much larger clone is one base away.

The donors were included in the validation cohort of 120 subjects, a group kept apart from the roughly 670-subject first cohort. The CDR3 has 14 amino acids, counting the end cysteine and phenylalanine. Only the CDR3 part of the read is kept: 42 bases, read in frame from the first base. Per the germline V gene, SGHAT is the CDR1 and FQNNGV is the CDR2. The V end loses 1 base and the J end loses 6 bases, and a stretch of 10 bases separates them. The sample was PBMCs. This clonotype was obtained from a woman between 18 and 29 years old in good health and CMV-seronegative. The sequence joins TRBV11-2 to TRBJ2-1, with a weak D call of TRBD2 (6 bases match). The nucleotide sequence is TGTGCCAGCAGCTTAGGGGGTAGCGGCAATGAGCAGTTCTTC. The resulting protein is CASSLGGSGNEQFF.